The T cell receptor (beta chain) described here comes from a study of post-analysis software for immune sequencing data. Study-wide background: Relapsing-remitting, secondary progressive and progressive-relapsing multiple sclerosis were all included among the disease courses.

Unique molecular identifiers were present in the TCR beta cDNA libraries. Starting from approximately 0.95 to 9.8 million T cells, the study yielded approximately 500,000 cDNA molecules. A single record per CDR3 protein comes from TCRdb applying MiXCR to the PCR reads. The profile shows about 770,000 distinct CDR3 sequences, around 46% of them singletons. The germline gives CDR1 LNHNV, CDR2 YYDKDF (reference sequence). Trimming cost V 0 bases and J 0 bases, with 12 bases left between them. The CDR3 totals 16 residues. The study's findings and limits: Same-batch preparations were strongly co-clustered by F measure. Compared with controls, patients had more of about 5 TRBV segments, including TRBV5-6, TRBV5-1 and TRBV20-1. Relative to controls, patients with multiple sclerosis showed significantly lower normalized Chao1 diversity.

Concerning this clonotype itself: Its antigen is unknown.

The sample taken for sequencing was blood. This TCR came from a girl aged 10 to 17 with multiple sclerosis. V is TRBV15 and J is TRBJ2-7; D not certain. The CDR3 sequence is CATSREVAATSYEQYF. As DNA, the CDR3 is TGTGCCACCAGCAGAGAGGTGGCAGCAACCTCCTACGAGCAGTACTTC.